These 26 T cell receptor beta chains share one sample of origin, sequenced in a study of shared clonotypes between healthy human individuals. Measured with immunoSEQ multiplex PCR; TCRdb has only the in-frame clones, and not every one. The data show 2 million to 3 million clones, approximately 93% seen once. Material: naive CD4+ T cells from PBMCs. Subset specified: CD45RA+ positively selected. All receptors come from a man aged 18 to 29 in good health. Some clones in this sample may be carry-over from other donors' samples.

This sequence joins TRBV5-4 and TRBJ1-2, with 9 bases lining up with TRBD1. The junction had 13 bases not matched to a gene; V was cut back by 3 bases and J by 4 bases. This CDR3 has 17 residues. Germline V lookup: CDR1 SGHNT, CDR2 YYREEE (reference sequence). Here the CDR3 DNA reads TGTGCCAGCAGCTCTGGCAGCCCGGGACAGGGCCTCTATGGCTACACCTTC. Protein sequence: CASSSGSPGQGLYGYTF.

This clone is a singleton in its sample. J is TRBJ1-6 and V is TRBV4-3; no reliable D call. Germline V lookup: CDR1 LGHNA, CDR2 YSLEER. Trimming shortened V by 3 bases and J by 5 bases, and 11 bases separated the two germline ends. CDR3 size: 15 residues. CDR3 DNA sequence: TGCGCCAGCAGCCAGGGCTTACAGAATAATTCACCCCTCCACTTT. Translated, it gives CASSQGLQNNSPLHF.

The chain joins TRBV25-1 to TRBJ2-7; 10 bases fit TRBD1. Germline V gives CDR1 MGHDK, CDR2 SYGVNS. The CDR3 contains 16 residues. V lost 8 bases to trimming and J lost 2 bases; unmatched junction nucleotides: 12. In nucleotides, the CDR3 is TGTGCCAGCCAACCACCCGGAGGGACAGGGGCCTACGAGCAGTACTTC. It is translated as CASQPPGGTGAYEQYF.

The CDR3 protein is CASSQTQGALVAGANVLTF. In DNA form, the CDR3 reads TGTGCCAGCAGCCAAACACAGGGGGCGCTTGTGGCTGGGGCCAACGTCCTGACTTTC. The chain links TRBV16 to TRBJ2-6; 9 bases match TRBD1. This CDR3 is 19 amino acids long. CDR1 is KGHSY, CDR2 FQNENV, per germline. The junction had 10 bases not matched to a gene; V was cut back by 2 bases and J by 2 bases.

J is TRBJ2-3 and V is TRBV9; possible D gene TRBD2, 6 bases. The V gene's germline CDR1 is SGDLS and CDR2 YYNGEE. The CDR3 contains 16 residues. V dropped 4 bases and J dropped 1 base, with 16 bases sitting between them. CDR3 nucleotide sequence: TGTGCCAGCAGCTACTGGACGGAGGGTGGCACAGATACGCAGTATTTT. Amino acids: CASSYWTEGGTDTQYF.

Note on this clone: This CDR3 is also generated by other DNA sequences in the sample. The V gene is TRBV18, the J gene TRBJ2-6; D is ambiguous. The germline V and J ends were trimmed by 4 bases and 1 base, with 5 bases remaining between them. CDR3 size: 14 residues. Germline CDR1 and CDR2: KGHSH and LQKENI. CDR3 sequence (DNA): TGTGCCAGCTCACTGTCGTCTGGGGCCAACGTCCTGACTTTC. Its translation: CASSLSSGANVLTF.

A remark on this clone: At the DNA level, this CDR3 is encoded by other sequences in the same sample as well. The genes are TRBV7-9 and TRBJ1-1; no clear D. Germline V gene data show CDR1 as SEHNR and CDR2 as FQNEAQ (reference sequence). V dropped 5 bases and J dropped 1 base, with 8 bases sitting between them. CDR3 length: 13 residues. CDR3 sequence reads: CASSPRGNTEAFF. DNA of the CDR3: TGTGCCAGCAGCCCCCGGGGGAACACTGAAGCTTTCTTT. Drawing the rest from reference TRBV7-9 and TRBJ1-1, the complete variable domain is DTGVSQNPRHKITKRGQNVTFRCDPISEHNRLYWYRQTLGQGPEFLTYFQNEAQLEKSRLLSDRFSAERPKGSFSTLEIQRTEQGDSAMYLCASSPRGNTEAFFGQGTRLTVV.

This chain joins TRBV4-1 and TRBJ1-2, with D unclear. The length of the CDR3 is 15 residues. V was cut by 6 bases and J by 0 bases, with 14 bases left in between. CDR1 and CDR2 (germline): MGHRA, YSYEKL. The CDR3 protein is CASSPAEQSNYGYTF. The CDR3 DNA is TGCGCCAGCAGTCCAGCGGAACAATCTAACTATGGCTACACCTTC.

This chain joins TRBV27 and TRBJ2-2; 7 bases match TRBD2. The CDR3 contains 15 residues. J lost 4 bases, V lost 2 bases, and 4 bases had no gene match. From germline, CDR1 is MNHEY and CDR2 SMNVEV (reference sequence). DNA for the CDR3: TGTGCCAGCAGTTTAGGGGGACTACTCACCGGGGAGCTGTTTTTT. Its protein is CASSLGGLLTGELFF.

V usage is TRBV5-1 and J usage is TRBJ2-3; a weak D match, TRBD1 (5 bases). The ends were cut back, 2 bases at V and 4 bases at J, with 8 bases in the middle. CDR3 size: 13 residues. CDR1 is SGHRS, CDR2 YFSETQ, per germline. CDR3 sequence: CASSFQGSDTQYF. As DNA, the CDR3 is TGCGCCAGCAGCTTCCAGGGATCAGATACGCAGTATTTT.

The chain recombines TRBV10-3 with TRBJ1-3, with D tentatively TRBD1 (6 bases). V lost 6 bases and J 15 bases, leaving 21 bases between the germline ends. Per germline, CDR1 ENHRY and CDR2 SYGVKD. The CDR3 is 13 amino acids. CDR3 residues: CAISALGTNPTYF. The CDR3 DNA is TGTGCCATCAGCGCTCTCGGGACAAACCCAACATATTTT.

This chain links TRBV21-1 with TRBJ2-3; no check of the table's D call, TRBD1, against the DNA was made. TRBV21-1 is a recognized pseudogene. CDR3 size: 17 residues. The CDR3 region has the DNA TGTGCCAGCAGCGCATCAAGGGGTAGAAGCCACGCAGATACGCAGTATTTT. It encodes CASSASRGRSHADTQYF.

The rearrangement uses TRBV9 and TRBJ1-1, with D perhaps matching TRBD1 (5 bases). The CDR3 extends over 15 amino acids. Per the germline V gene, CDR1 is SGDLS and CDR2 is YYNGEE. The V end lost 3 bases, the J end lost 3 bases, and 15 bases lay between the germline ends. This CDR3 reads CASSASGTRDTEAFF. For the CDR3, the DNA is TGTGCCAGCAGCGCATCAGGGACGAGGGACACTGAAGCTTTCTTT.

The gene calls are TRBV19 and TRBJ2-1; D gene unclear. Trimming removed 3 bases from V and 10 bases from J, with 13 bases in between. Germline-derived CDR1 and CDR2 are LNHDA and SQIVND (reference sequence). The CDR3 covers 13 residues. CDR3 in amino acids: CASSILSGREQFF. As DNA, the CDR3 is TGTGCCAGTAGTATTTTGTCGGGCCGGGAGCAGTTCTTC.

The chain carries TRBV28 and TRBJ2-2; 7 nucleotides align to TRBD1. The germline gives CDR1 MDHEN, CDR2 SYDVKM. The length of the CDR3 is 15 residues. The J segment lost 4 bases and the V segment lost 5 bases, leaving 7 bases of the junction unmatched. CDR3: CASSPAGGGTGELFF. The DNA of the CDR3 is TGTGCCAGCAGTCCCGCAGGGGGTGGCACCGGGGAGCTGTTTTTT. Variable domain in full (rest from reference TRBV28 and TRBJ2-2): DVKVTQSSRYLVKRTGEKVFLECVQDMDHENMFWYRQDPGLGLRLIYFSYDVKMKEKGDIPEGYSVSREKKERFSLILESASTNQTSMYLCASSPAGGGTGELFFGEGSRLTVL.

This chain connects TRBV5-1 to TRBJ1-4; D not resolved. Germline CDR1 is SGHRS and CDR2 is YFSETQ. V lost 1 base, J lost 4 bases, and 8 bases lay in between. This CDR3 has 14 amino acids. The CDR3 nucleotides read TGCGCCAGCAGCTTGAAACAGTTTAATGAAAAACTGTTTTTT. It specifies CASSLKQFNEKLFF.

CDR3 DNA: TGTGCCAGCAGCTTAGGGGCGGGGATCTCCTACGAGCAGTACTTC. This gives the protein CASSLGAGISYEQYF. The J gene is TRBJ2-7, the V gene TRBV7-2, with D possibly matching TRBD2 (6 bases). Germline V CDR1 and CDR2: SGHTA, FQGNSA. The CDR3 is 15 amino acids. V dropped 1 base and J dropped 0 bases, with 10 bases sitting between them.

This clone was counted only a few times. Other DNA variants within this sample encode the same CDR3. The chain's CDR3 is CASSDRTNTEAFF. CDR3 in DNA: TGTGCCAGCAGTGATCGGACGAACACTGAAGCTTTCTTT. The chain uses TRBV2 and TRBJ1-1; D remains unclear. V was shortened by 3 bases and J by 1 base, with 6 bases between the two germline ends. The CDR3 loop spans 13 amino acids. Germline V gives CDR1 SNHLY, CDR2 FYNNEI. The full variable domain, completed using reference TRBV2 and TRBJ1-1, is EPEVTQTPSHQVTQMGQEVILRCVPISNHLYFYWYRQILGQKVEFLVSFYNNEISEKSEIFDDQFSVERPDGSNFTLKIRSTKLEDSAMYFCASSDRTNTEAFFGQGTRLTVV.

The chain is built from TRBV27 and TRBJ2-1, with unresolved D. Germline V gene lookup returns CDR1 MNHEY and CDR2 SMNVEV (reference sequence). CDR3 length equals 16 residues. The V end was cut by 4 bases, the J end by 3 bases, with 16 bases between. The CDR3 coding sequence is TGTGCCAGCAGTTCCGATCCGGTGACGATCTACAATGAGCAGTTCTTC. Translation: CASSSDPVTIYNEQFF.

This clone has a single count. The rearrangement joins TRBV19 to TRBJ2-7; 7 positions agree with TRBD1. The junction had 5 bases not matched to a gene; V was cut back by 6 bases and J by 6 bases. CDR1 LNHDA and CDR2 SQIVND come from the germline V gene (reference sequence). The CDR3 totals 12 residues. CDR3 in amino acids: CASSRTGGEQYF. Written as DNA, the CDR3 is TGTGCCAGTAGCCGGACAGGCGGCGAGCAGTACTTC. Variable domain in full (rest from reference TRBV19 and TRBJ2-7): DGGITQSPKYLFRKEGQNVTLSCEQNLNHDAMYWYRQDPGQGLRLIYYSQIVNDFQKGDIAEGYSVSREKKESFPLTVTSAQKNPTAFYLCASSRTGGEQYFGPGTRLTVT.

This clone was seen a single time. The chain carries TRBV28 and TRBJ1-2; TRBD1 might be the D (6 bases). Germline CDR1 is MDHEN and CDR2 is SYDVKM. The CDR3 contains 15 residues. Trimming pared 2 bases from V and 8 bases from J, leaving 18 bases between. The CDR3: CASSLSSPTGGGYTF. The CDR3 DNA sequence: TGTGCCAGCAGTTTAAGCTCGCCGACGGGGGGCGGCTACACCTTC.

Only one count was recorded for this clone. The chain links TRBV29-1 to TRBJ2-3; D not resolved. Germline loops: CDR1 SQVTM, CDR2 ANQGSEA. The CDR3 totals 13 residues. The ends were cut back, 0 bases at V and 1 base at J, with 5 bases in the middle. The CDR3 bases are TGCAGCGTTGAAGATTCTGGCACAGATACGCAGTATTTT. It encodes CSVEDSGTDTQYF.

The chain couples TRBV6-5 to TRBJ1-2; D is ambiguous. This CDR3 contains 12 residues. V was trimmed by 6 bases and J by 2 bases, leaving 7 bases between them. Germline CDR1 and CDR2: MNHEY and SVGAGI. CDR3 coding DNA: TGTGCCAGCAGGATAGGGAACTATGGCTACACCTTC. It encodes CASRIGNYGYTF.

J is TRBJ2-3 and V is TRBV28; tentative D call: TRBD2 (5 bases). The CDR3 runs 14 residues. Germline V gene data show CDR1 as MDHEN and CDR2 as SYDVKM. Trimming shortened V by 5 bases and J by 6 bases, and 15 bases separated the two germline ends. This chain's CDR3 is CASSPPGWADTQYF. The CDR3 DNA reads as TGTGCCAGCAGTCCACCGGGGTGGGCGGATACGCAGTATTTT.

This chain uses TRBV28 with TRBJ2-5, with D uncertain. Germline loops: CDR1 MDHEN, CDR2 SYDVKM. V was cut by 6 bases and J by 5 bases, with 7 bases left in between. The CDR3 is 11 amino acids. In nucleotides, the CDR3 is TGTGCCAGCAGAGAGTGGGAGACCCAGTACTTC. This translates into CASREWETQYF.

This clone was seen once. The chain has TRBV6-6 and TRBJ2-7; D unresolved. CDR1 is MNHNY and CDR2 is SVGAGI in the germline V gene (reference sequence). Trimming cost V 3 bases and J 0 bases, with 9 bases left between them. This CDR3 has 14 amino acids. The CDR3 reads CASSYTPSSYEQYF. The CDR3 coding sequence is TGTGCCAGCAGTTATACTCCAAGCTCCTACGAGCAGTACTTC.